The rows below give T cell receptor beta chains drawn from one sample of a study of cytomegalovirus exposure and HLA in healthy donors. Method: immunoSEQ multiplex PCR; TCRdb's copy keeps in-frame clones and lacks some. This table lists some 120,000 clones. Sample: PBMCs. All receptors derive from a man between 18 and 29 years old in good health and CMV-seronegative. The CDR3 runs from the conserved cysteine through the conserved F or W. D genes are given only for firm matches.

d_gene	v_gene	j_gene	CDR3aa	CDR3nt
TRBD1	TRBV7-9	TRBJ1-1	CASSSIFPGQGPKNTEAFF	TGTGCCAGCAGCTCAATTTTTCCGGGACAGGGACCAAAAAACACTGAAGCTTTCTTT
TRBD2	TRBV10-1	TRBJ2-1	CAGRSTSGEQFF	TGCGCCGGCAGATCTACTAGCGGAGAGCAGTTCTTC
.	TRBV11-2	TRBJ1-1	CASSDQMGIAFF	TGTGCCAGCAGCGATCAAATGGGCATAGCTTTCTTT
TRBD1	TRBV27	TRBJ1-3	CASSLLGTEGNTIYF	TGTGCCAGCAGTTTATTGGGGACAGAGGGAAACACCATATATTTT
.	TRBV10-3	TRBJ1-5	CAISEPRRGLYSNQPQHF	TGTGCCATCAGTGAGCCCCGGAGGGGACTCTATAGCAATCAGCCCCAGCATTTT
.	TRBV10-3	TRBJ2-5	CAISGGRRYGQETQYF	TGTGCCATCAGTGGTGGCAGGCGATATGGCCAAGAGACCCAGTACTTC
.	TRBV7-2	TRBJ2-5	CASSLGGVQETQYF	TGTGCCAGCAGCTTAGGGGGGGTCCAAGAGACCCAGTACTTC
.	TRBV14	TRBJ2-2	CASSQTEDREGGELFF	TGTGCCAGCAGCCAAACGGAGGACAGGGAGGGCGGGGAGCTGTTTTTT
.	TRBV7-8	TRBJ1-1	CASSLNWLEVTEAFF	TGTGCCAGCAGCTTAAATTGGTTAGAAGTAACTGAAGCTTTCTTT
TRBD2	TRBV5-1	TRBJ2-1	CASSQGGLAGDNEQFF	TGCGCCAGCAGCCAGGGAGGGCTAGCGGGGGACAATGAGCAGTTCTTC
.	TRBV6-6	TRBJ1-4	CASTQGNGEKLFF	TGTGCCAGCACCCAGGGGAATGGGGAAAAACTGTTTTTT
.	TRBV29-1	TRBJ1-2	CSARGGSGYTF	TGCAGCGCCCGCGGAGGGAGCGGCTACACCTTC
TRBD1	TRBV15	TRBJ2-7	CAIRTGGSYEQYF	TGTGCCATAAGGACAGGGGGCTCCTACGAGCAGTACTTC
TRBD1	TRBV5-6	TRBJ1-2	CASSLGTGGADGYTF	TGTGCCAGCAGCTTGGGGACAGGGGGCGCGGATGGCTACACCTTC
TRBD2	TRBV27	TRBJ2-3	CASSSDLVGLAGLRDTQYF	TGTGCCAGCAGCTCCGACTTGGTAGGACTAGCGGGACTAAGGGATACGCAGTATTTT
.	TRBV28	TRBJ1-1	CASSTPGVAPVEAFF	TGTGCCAGCAGTACCCCGGGGGTAGCACCGGTTGAAGCTTTCTTT
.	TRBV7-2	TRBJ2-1	CASSHYGGDLTNEQFF	TGTGCCAGCAGCCACTACGGCGGGGACCTCACCAATGAGCAGTTCTTC
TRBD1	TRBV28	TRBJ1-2	CASTLRDRGIYYGYTF	TGTGCCAGCACTCTCCGGGACAGGGGGATCTACTATGGCTACACCTTC
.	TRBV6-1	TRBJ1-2	CASSFDDINGYTF	TGTGCCAGCAGTTTTGATGACATCAACGGCTACACCTTC
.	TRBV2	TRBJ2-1	CASGTSYNEQFF	TGTGCCAGCGGTACTTCCTACAATGAGCAGTTCTTC
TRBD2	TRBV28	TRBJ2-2	CASSLGGLAGGNTGELFF	TGTGCCAGCAGTCTCGGGGGACTAGCGGGAGGGAACACCGGGGAGCTGTTTTTT
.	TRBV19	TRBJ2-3	CASNRGMLQYF	TGTGCCAGTAATCGGGGAATGTTGCAGTATTTT
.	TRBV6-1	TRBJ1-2	CAAGRAANYGYTF	TGTGCCGCGGGAAGGGCGGCAAACTATGGCTACACCTTC
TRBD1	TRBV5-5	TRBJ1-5	CASSSFGTEVGNQPQHF	TGTGCCAGCAGCTCGTTCGGGACAGAAGTCGGCAATCAGCCCCAGCATTTT
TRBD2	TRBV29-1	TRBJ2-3	CSVATSGRRETQYF	TGCAGCGTTGCGACTAGCGGGAGAAGAGAGACGCAGTATTTT
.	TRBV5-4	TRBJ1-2	CASSLPVARGYTF	TGTGCCAGCAGCTTGCCAGTGGCAAGAGGCTACACCTTC
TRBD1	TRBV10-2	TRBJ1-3	CASRTGAGNTIYF	TGCGCCAGCAGAACAGGGGCTGGAAACACCATATATTTT
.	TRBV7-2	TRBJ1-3	CASSLQMSSGNTIYF	TGTGCCAGCAGCCTCCAAATGAGCTCTGGAAACACCATATATTTT
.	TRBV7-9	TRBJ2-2	CASTLKPTGELFF	TGTGCCAGCACCCTAAAGCCGACTGGGGAGCTGTTTTTT
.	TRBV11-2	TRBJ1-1	CASSPMPGRAIANTEAFF	TGTGCCAGCAGCCCGATGCCGGGCAGGGCCATAGCGAACACTGAAGCTTTCTTT
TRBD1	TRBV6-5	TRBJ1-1	CASSLDRVNTEAFF	TGTGCCAGCAGTTTGGACAGGGTAAACACTGAAGCTTTCTTT
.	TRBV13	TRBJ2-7	CASSPSNEAYEQYF	TGTGCCAGCTCCCCGTCAAATGAGGCCTACGAGCAGTACTTC
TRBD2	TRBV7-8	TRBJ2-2	CASSFTSGSSTGELFF	TGTGCCAGCAGCTTCACTAGCGGGAGTTCGACCGGGGAGCTGTTTTTT
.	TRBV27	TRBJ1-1	CASATREGPRIIVEAFF	TGTGCCAGCGCAACTCGGGAAGGACCCCGGATCATAGTTGAAGCTTTCTTT
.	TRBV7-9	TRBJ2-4	CASTLINSQNIQYF	TGTGCCAGCACCCTAATAAATAGCCAAAACATTCAGTACTTC
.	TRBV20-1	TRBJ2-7	CSARANYEQYF	TGCAGTGCTAGAGCCAATTACGAGCAGTACTTC
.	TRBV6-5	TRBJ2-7	CASSGTPYEQYF	TGTGCCAGCAGTGGGACTCCTTACGAGCAGTACTTC
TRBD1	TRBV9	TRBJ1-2	CASSNDRDRIRHGYTF	TGTGCCAGCAGCAATGACCGGGACAGGATAAGACATGGCTACACCTTC
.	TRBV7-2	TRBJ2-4	CASSPGLRNIQYF	TGTGCCAGCAGCCCGGGACTCCGAAACATTCAGTACTTC
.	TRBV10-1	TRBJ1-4	CASSEFGAEKLFF	TGCGCCAGCAGTGAGTTCGGAGCAGAAAAACTGTTTTTT
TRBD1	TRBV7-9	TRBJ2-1	CASSPPVDRGSFF	TGTGCCAGCAGCCCCCCGGTCGACAGGGGATCGTTCTTC
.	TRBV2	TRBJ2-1	CASSDIPGDSDGNEQFF	TGTGCCAGCAGTGACATCCCTGGGGATAGCGACGGCAATGAGCAGTTCTTC
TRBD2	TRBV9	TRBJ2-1	CASSVGLAGGRNEQFF	TGTGCCAGCAGCGTAGGATTAGCGGGGGGGCGAAATGAGCAGTTCTTC
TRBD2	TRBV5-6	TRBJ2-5	CASSLEVTSVETQYF	TGTGCCAGCAGCTTGGAAGTGACTAGCGTTGAGACCCAGTACTTC
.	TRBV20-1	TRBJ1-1	CSAFRAEAFF	TGCAGTGCTTTCAGGGCTGAAGCTTTCTTT
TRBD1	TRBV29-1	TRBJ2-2	CSGGTATGELFF	TGCAGCGGGGGGACAGCCACCGGGGAGCTGTTTTTT